The next 27 T cell receptor beta chains were all read from a single sample in a study of T cell responses to AZD1222 COVID-19 vaccine. TCRdb's table, derived via immunoSEQ multiplex PCR, lists solely in-frame clones and lacks some. The sample includes 150,000 to 160,000 clones, about nine tenths seen only once; the top ten take approximately 1.8%. Here the sequenced sample was peripheral blood, taken on day 0 of AZD1222 vaccination. The receptor set was obtained from an adult in good health.

V and J are TRBV6-2 or TRBV6-3 and TRBJ2-5, with a tentative D call TRBD1 (5 bases). The V end was cut by 6 bases, the J end by 2 bases, with 10 bases between. Germline assignment: CDR1 MNHEY and CDR2 SVGEGT. There are 13 residues in the CDR3. Here the CDR3 reads CASSTGEQETQYF. CDR3 DNA: TGTGCCAGCAGCACAGGAGAACAAGAGACCCAGTACTTC.

This clone was seen only once. This chain joins TRBV7-6 and TRBJ2-2; 14 positions agree with TRBD2. V lost 3 bases, J lost 4 bases, and 4 bases stayed unmatched. Germline CDR1 reads SGHVS; CDR2 reads FNYEAQ. CDR3 length: 17 amino acids. In DNA form, the CDR3 reads TGTGCCAGCAGCTTGACTAGCGGGAGGGCCCTCACCGGGGAGCTGTTTTTT. It yields the protein CASSLTSGRALTGELFF.

The V call is TRBV19, the J call TRBJ2-3, with 11 bases aligning to TRBD1. The germline V gene has CDR1 LNHDA and CDR2 SQIVND (reference sequence). Trimming cost V 8 bases and J 2 bases; bases outside gene matches: 9. The CDR3 loop spans 16 amino acids. This CDR3 is CASAPGTGGSTDTQYF. The CDR3 coding sequence is TGTGCCAGTGCCCCCGGGACAGGGGGATCCACAGATACGCAGTATTTT.

The rearrangement links TRBV19 to TRBJ1-6; tentatively, D is TRBD1 (5 bases). V shed 4 bases and J shed 8 bases, with 12 bases lying between them. The CDR3 length is 14 residues. CDR1 is LNHDA and CDR2 is SQIVND in the germline V gene (reference sequence). In DNA, the CDR3 is TGTGCCAGTAGTACGAGATCAGGGTATTCACCCCTCCACTTT. This translates into CASSTRSGYSPLHF.

The gene calls are TRBV25-1 and TRBJ1-1; the D is unclear. The CDR3 is 14 residues long. V lost 3 bases, J lost 1 base, and 9 bases lay in between. Germline CDR1 and CDR2: MGHDK and SYGVNS. DNA of the CDR3: TGTGCCAGCAGTGACTCCGGTGGGAACACTGAAGCTTTCTTT. Amino acids: CASSDSGGNTEAFF. Looking up the rest from reference TRBV25-1 and TRBJ1-1 gives the full variable domain: EADIYQTPRYLVIGTGKKITLECSQTMGHDKMYWYQQDPGMELHLIHYSYGVNSTEKGDLSSESTVSRIRTEHFPLTLESARPSHTSQYLCASSDSGGNTEAFFGQGTRLTVV.

The chain carries TRBV24-1 and TRBJ2-7; D unresolved. Germline V CDR1 and CDR2: KGHDR, SFDVKD. The CDR3 is 14 amino acids. Trimming shortened V by 3 bases and J by 2 bases, and 10 bases separated the two germline ends. The CDR3 loop is CATSDPSRTYEQYF. The CDR3 nucleotides are TGTGCCACCAGTGATCCGAGTCGCACCTACGAGCAGTACTTC.

CDR3 region: CASSEGLAYNEQFF. CDR3 bases: TGTGCCAGCAGTGAGGGACTAGCCTACAATGAGCAGTTCTTC. The V and J genes are TRBV2 and TRBJ2-1, with 8 bases lining up with TRBD2. The V gene's germline CDR1 is SNHLY and CDR2 FYNNEI. Germline trimming cut 3 bases from V and 2 bases from J; bases unmatched to any gene: 0. The CDR3 consists of 14 residues.

The genes are TRBV27 and TRBJ2-5; TRBD2 matches 14 bases. The CDR3 totals 15 residues. V lost 6 bases to trimming and J lost 4 bases; unmatched junction nucleotides: 4. Germline V gene sequence: CDR1 MNHEY, CDR2 SMNVEV (reference sequence). The CDR3 sequence is CASRRLAGGLETQYF. CDR3 coding DNA: TGTGCCAGCAGACGACTAGCGGGAGGGCTAGAGACCCAGTACTTC.

The chain joins TRBV10-1 to TRBJ2-1, with D hard to call. Germline CDR1 reads WNHNN; CDR2 reads SYGVQD (reference sequence). Trimming cost V 3 bases and J 5 bases, with 2 bases left between them. The CDR3 has 11 residues. The CDR3 sequence: CASSDNNEQFF. CDR3 nucleotide sequence: TGCGCCAGCAGTGACAACAATGAGCAGTTCTTC.

J is TRBJ1-6 and V is TRBV5-1; perhaps TRBD1 as D (5 bases). Germline V gene sequence: CDR1 SGHRS, CDR2 YFSETQ. There are 16 residues in the CDR3. Trimming shortened V by 4 bases and J by 8 bases, and 19 bases separated the two germline ends. Here the CDR3 reads CASSPDPRGSYSPLHF. CDR3 bases: TGCGCCAGCAGCCCCGACCCGAGGGGTTCCTATTCACCCCTCCACTTT.

The chain is built from TRBV11-2 and TRBJ1-1, with a weak D call TRBD1 (5 bases). The CDR3 extends over 16 amino acids. Trimming stripped 5 bases from V and 5 bases from J, with 21 bases between. Germline V CDR1 and CDR2: SGHAT, FQNNGV. Here the CDR3 reads CASSLARLGGSTEAFF. The CDR3 nucleotides are TGTGCCAGCAGCCTAGCGAGGTTGGGGGGGAGTACTGAAGCTTTCTTT.

V and J are TRBV27 and TRBJ2-1; the match to TRBD1 covers 7 bases. Trimming cost V 3 bases and J 5 bases; bases outside gene matches: 4. From germline, CDR1 is MNHEY and CDR2 SMNVEV (reference sequence). The CDR3 is 14 residues long. The CDR3 sequence: CASSLSGQHNEQFF. DNA of the CDR3: TGTGCCAGCAGTTTGTCGGGACAGCACAATGAGCAGTTCTTC.

The chain uses TRBV7-9 and TRBJ2-2, with TRBD2 identical over 13 bases. The CDR3 contains 17 residues. Germline trimming cut 6 bases from V and 4 bases from J; bases unmatched to any gene: 8. CDR1 is SEHNR and CDR2 is FQNEAQ in the germline V gene (reference sequence). The CDR3 DNA reads as TGTGCCAGCAGAATGGGACTAGCGGGAAGTCGCACCGGGGAGCTGTTTTTT. Protein sequence: CASRMGLAGSRTGELFF. Drawing the rest from reference TRBV7-9 and TRBJ2-2, the complete variable domain is DTGVSQNPRHKITKRGQNVTFRCDPISEHNRLYWYRQTLGQGPEFLTYFQNEAQLEKSRLLSDRFSAERPKGSFSTLEIQRTEQGDSAMYLCASRMGLAGSRTGELFFGEGSRLTVL.

The chain joins TRBV18 to TRBJ2-1, with 9 bases fitting TRBD2. The junction had 16 bases not matched to a gene; V was cut back by 3 bases and J by 10 bases. This CDR3 is 17 amino acids long. Per germline, CDR1 KGHSH and CDR2 LQKENI. In DNA, the CDR3 is TGTGCCAGCTCACCCTCGGTCGGGGTAGCGGGAGAAGCAGAGCAGTTCTTC. This translates into CASSPSVGVAGEAEQFF.

This clone was observed a single time. J is TRBJ1-2 and V is TRBV4-1; 7 bases fit TRBD1. The CDR3 spans 14 residues. The V gene's germline CDR1 is MGHRA and CDR2 YSYEKL. J was trimmed by 4 bases and V by 6 bases; bases with no gene match: 8. CDR3 nucleotides: TGCGCCAGCAGTTCAAAACAGGGGAGCTATGGCTACACCTTC. Its protein product is CASSSKQGSYGYTF.

This clone was seen just once. The rearrangement links TRBV7-8 to TRBJ1-1, with a possible D match to TRBD1 (5 bases). The CDR3 contains 11 residues. Trimming removed 8 bases from V and 6 bases from J, with 10 bases in between. CDR1 SGHVS and CDR2 FQNEAQ come from the germline V gene. CDR3 coding DNA: TGTGCCAGCTCCGGGGGTTCTGAAGCTTTCTTT. This codes for CASSGGSEAFF. Combining the CDR3 with reference TRBV7-8 and TRBJ1-1 gives the whole variable domain GAGVSQSPRYKVAKRGQDVALRCDPISGHVSLFWYQQALGQGPEFLTYFQNEAQLDKSGLPSDRFFAERPEGSVSTLKIQRTQQEDSAVYLCASSGGSEAFFGQGTRLTVV.

The chain joins TRBV4-3 to TRBJ2-1; 8 bases are a match to TRBD1. Germline CDR1 LGHNA, CDR2 YSLEER. The CDR3 is 16 residues long. The J segment lost 7 bases and the V segment lost 0 bases, leaving 8 bases of the junction unmatched. CDR3 coding DNA: TGCGCCAGCAGCCAAGAGGAGGACAGGGCTTGGAATGAGCAGTTCTTC. Amino acid sequence: CASSQEEDRAWNEQFF.

The chain combines TRBV15 with TRBJ2-7, with no clear D. V was shortened by 0 bases and J by 0 bases, with 3 bases between the two germline ends. The V gene's germline CDR1 is LNHNV and CDR2 YYDKDF (reference sequence). This CDR3 region has 13 residues. DNA for the CDR3: TGTGCCACCAGCAGAGAGGGCTCCTACGAGCAGTACTTC. Translated: CATSREGSYEQYF.

The V gene is TRBV27, the J gene TRBJ2-1; possibly TRBD1 for D (5 bases). Germline V gene lookup returns CDR1 MNHEY and CDR2 SMNVEV (reference sequence). The CDR3 is made up of 16 amino acids. The V end lost 5 bases, the J end lost 8 bases, and 22 bases lay between the germline ends. The CDR3 DNA reads TGTGCCAGCAGTCCGTTGACAGTCACCCCTAAGGATGAGCAGTTCTTC. Translation: CASSPLTVTPKDEQFF.

The chain has TRBV10-3 and TRBJ2-1; tentative D call: TRBD2 (6 bases). Germline V lookup: CDR1 ENHRY, CDR2 SYGVKD. Deletions cut 1 base from V and 0 bases from J, with 10 bases between. The length of the CDR3 is 16 residues. CDR3 region: CAISEWDLSSYNEQFF. CDR3 sequence (DNA): TGTGCCATCAGTGAGTGGGACTTGAGCTCCTACAATGAGCAGTTCTTC.

The rearrangement joins TRBV23-1 to TRBJ2-1; 11 nucleotides align to TRBD2. TRBV23-1 has ORF status, its function being uncertain. The J segment lost 14 bases and the V segment lost 2 bases, leaving 8 bases of the junction unmatched. CDR3 length: 14 amino acids. CDR3 amino acids: CASSQPIAGGGKFF. In DNA, the CDR3 is TGCGCCAGCAGTCAACCTATAGCGGGAGGGGGGAAGTTCTTC.

The rearrangement uses TRBV10-3 and TRBJ2-1; 7 nucleotides align to TRBD2. V dropped 5 bases and J dropped 5; count of bases not matched to a gene: 3. This CDR3 spans 13 amino acids. The V gene's germline CDR1 is ENHRY and CDR2 SYGVKD. The CDR3 protein is CAISSREDNEQFF. In DNA, the CDR3 is TGTGCCATCAGTAGCCGGGAGGACAATGAGCAGTTCTTC.

The sample holds one count of this clone. This chain joins TRBV3-1 (or the pseudogene TRBV3-2) and TRBJ1-2, with a possible D match to TRBD1 (6 bases). The CDR3 sequence is 16 residues long. V was pared by 0 bases and J by 0 bases, with 11 bases between. Germline V lookup: CDR1 LGHDT, CDR2 YNNKEL (reference sequence). The CDR3 spells CASSQEMGGANYGYTF. The CDR3 region has the DNA TGTGCCAGCAGCCAAGAAATGGGGGGCGCTAACTATGGCTACACCTTC.

V gene TRBV24-1 combines with J gene TRBJ1-2; TRBD1 matches at 7 bases. CDR3 length equals 14 residues. Trimming cost V 3 bases and J 8 bases; bases outside gene matches: 8. Germline assignment: CDR1 KGHDR and CDR2 SFDVKD. The CDR3 nucleotides are TGTGCCACCAGTGATACCGACAGGGTTAAGGGCTACACCTTC. This sequence encodes CATSDTDRVKGYTF.

The J gene is TRBJ2-1, the V gene TRBV11-3; D ambiguous. The germline V gene encodes CDR1 SGHNT and CDR2 YENEEA. This CDR3 contains 14 residues. V lost 4 bases and J lost 0, with 7 bases in between. The CDR3 bases are TGTGCCAGCAGCTCTAGGAGCTCCTACAATGAGCAGTTCTTC. Its translation: CASSSRSSYNEQFF.

This clone was observed once. V is TRBV18 and J is TRBJ2-1; TRBD1 might be the D (6 bases). The germline V gene has CDR1 KGHSH and CDR2 LQKENI. The CDR3 is made up of 17 amino acids. V was trimmed by 0 bases and J by 5 bases, leaving 17 bases between them. The CDR3 sequence is CASSPPVPGESDNEQFF. CDR3 nucleotide sequence: TGTGCCAGCTCACCACCGGTGCCAGGGGAAAGTGACAATGAGCAGTTCTTC.

The chain recombines TRBV12-3 or TRBV12-4 with TRBJ1-3; no firm D call. The CDR3 totals 13 residues. Trimming pared 6 bases from V and 3 bases from J, leaving 9 bases between. The CDR3 loop reads CASSPMGGNTIYF. CDR3 nucleotide sequence: TGTGCCAGCAGCCCCATGGGTGGAAACACCATATATTTT.